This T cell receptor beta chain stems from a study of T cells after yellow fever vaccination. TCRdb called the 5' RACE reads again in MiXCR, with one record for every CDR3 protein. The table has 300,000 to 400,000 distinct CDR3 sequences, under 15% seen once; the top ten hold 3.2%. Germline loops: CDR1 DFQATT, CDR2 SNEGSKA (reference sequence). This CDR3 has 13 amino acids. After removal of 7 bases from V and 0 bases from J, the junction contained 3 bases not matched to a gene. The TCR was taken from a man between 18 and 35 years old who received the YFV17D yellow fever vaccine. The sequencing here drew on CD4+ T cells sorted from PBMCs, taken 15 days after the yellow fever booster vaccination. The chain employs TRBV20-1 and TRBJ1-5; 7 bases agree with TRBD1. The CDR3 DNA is TGCAGTGTTACAGGGGATAGCAATCAGCCCCAGCATTTT. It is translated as CSVTGDSNQPQHF.